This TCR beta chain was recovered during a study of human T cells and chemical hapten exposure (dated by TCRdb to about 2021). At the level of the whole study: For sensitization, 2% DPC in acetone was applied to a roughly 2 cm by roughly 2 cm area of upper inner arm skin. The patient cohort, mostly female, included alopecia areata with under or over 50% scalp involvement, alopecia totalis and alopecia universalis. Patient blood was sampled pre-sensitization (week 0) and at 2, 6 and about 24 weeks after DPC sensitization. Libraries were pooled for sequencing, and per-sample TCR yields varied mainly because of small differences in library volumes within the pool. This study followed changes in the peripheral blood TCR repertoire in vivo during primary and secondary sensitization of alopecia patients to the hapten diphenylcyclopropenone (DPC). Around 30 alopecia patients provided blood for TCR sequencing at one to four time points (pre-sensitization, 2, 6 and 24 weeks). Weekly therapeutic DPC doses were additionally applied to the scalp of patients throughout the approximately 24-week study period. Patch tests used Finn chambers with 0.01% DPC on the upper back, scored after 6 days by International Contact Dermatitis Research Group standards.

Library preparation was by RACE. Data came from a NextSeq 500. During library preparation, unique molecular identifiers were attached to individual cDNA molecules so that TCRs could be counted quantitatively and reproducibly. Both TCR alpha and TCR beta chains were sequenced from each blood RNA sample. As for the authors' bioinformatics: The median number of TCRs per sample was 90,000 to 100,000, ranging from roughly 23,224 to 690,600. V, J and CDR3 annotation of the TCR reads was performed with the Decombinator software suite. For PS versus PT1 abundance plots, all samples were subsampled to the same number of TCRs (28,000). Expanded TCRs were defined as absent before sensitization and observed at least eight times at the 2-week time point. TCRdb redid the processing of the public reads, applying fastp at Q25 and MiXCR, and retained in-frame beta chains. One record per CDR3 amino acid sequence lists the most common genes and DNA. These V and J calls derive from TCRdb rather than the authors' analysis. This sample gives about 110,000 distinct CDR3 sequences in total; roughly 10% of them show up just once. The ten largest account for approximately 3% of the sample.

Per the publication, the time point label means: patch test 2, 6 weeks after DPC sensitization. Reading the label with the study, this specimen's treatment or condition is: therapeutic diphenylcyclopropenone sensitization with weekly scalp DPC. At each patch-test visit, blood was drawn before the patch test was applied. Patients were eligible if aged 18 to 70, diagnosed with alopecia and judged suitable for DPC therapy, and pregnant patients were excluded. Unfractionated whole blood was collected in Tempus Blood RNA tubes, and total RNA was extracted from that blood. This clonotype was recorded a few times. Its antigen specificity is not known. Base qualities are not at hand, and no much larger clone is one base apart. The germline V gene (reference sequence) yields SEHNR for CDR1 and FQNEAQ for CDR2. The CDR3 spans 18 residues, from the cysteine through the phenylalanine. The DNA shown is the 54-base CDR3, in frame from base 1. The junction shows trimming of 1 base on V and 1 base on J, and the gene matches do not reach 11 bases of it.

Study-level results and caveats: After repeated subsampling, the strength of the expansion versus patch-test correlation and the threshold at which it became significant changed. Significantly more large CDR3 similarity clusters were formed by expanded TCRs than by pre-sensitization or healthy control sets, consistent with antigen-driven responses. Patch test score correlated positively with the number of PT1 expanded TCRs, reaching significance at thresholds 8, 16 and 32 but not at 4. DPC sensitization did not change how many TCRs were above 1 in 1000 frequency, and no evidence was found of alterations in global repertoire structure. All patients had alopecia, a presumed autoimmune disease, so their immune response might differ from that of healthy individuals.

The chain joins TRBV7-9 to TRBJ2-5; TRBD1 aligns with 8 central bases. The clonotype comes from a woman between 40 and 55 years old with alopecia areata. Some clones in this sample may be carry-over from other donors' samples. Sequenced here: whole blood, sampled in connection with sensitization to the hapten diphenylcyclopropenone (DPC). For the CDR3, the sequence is CASSLDAGGLATQETQYF. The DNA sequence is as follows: TGTGCCAGCAGCTTAGATGCAGGGGGCCTAGCGACCCAAGAGACCCAGTACTTC.